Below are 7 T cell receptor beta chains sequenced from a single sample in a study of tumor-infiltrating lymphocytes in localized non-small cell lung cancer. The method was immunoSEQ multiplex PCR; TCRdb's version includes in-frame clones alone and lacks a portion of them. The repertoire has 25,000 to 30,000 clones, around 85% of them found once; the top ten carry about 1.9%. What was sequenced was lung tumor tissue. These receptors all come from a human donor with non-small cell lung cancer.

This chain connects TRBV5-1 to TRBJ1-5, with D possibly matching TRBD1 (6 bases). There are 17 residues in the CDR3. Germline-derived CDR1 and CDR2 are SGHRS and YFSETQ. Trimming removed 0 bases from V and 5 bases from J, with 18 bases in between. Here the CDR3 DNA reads TGCGCCAGCAGCTTGGGGGGCGGGGGCCAGGGCTATCAGCCCCAGCATTTT. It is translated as CASSLGGGGQGYQPQHF.

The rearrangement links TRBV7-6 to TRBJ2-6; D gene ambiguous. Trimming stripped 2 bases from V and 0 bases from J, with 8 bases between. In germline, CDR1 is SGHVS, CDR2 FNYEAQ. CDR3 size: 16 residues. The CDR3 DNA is TGTGCCAGCAGCTTAAATAGGCGCTCTGGGGCCAACGTCCTGACTTTC. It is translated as CASSLNRRSGANVLTF.

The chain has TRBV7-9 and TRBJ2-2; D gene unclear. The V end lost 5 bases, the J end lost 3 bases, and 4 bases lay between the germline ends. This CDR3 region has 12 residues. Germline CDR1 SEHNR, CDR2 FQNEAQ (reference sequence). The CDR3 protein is CASSRDTGELFF. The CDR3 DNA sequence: TGTGCCAGCAGCCGCGACACCGGGGAGCTGTTTTTT.

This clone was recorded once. CDR3: CASSLDPNYEQYF. CDR3 nucleotides: TGTGCCAGCAGCTTAGATCCTAACTACGAGCAGTACTTC. The chain carries TRBV13 and TRBJ2-7; no reliable D call. Deletions cut 1 base from V and 3 bases from J, with 7 bases between. The germline V gene encodes CDR1 PRHDT and CDR2 FYEKMQ (reference sequence). This CDR3 is built from 13 residues.

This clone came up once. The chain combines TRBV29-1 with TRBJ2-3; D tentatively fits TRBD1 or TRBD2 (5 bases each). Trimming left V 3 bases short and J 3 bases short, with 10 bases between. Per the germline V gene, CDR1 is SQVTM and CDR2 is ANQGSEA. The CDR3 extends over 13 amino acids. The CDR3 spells CSVERDVTDTQYF. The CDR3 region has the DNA TGCAGCGTTGAGAGGGACGTAACAGATACGCAGTATTTT.

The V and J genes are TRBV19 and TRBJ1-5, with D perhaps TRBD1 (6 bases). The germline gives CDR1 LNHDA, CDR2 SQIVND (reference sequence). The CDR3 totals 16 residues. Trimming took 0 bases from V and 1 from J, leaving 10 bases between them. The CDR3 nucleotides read TGTGCCAGTAGTATAGATCACAGGGTGAGCAATCAGCCCCAGCATTTT. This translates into CASSIDHRVSNQPQHF.

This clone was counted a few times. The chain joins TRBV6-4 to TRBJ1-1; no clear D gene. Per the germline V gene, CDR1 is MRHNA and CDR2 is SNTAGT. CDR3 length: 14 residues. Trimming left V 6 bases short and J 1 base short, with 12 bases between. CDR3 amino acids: CASSPSPGNTEAFF. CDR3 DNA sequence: TGTGCCAGCAGCCCCTCCCCCGGGAACACTGAAGCTTTCTTT.